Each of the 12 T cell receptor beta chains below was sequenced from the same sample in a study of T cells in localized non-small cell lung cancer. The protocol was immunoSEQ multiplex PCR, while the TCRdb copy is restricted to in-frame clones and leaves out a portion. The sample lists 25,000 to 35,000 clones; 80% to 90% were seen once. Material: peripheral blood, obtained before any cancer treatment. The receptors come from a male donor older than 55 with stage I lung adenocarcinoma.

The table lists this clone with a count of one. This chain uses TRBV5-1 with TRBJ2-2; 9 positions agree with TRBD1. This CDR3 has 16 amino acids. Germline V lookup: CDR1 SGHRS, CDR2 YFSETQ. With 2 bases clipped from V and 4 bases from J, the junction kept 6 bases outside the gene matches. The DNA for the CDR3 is TGCGCCAGCAGCTTACAGGGGGCGCCGGGCACCGGGGAGCTGTTTTTT. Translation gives CASSLQGAPGTGELFF.

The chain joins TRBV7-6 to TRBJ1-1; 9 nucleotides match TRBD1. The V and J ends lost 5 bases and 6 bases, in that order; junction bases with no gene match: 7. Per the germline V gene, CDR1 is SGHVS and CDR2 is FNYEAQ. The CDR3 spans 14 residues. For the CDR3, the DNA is TGTGCCAGCAGCAATACACAGGGGGCCTCTGAAGCTTTCTTT. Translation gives CASSNTQGASEAFF. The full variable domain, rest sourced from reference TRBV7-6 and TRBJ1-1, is GAGVSQSPRYKVTKRGQDVALRCDPISGHVSLYWYRQALGQGPEFLTYFNYEAQQDKSGLPNDRFSAERPEGSISTLTIQRTEQRDSAMYRCASSNTQGASEAFFGQGTRLTVV.

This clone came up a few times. The CDR3 sequence: CASSGTGMNTEAFF. CDR3 in DNA: TGCGCCAGCAGCGGGACGGGAATGAACACTGAAGCTTTCTTT. The rearrangement joins TRBV5-1 to TRBJ1-1; a weak D match, TRBD1 (5 bases). Per the germline V gene, CDR1 is SGHRS and CDR2 is YFSETQ. V was trimmed by 4 bases and J by 0 bases, leaving 10 bases between them. There are 14 residues in the CDR3.

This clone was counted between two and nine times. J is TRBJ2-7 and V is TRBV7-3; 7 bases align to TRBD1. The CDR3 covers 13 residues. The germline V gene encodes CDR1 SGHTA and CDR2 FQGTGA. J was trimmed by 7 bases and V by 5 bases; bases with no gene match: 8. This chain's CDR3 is CASSPTGVGEQYF. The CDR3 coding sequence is TGTGCCAGCAGCCCAACAGGGGTAGGGGAGCAGTACTTC.

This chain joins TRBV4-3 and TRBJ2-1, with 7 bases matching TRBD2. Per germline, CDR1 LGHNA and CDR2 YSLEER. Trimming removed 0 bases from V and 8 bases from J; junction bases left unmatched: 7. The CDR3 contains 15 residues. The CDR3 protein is CASSQDSAGRDEQFF. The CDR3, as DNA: TGCGCCAGCAGCCAAGATTCGGCAGGGAGGGATGAGCAGTTCTTC.

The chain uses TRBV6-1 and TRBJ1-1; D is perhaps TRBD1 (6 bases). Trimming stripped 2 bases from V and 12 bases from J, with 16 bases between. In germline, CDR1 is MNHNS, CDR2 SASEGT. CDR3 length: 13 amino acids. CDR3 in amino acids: CASSESGGQAPFF. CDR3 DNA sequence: TGTGCCAGCAGTGAAAGTGGGGGCCAGGCACCTTTCTTT.

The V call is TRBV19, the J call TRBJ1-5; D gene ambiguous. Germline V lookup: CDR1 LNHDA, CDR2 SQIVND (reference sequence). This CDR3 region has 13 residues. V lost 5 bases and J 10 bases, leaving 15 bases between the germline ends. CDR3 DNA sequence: TGTGCCAGTAGTCAGGACCCCACACACCCCCAGCATTTT. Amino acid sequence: CASSQDPTHPQHF.

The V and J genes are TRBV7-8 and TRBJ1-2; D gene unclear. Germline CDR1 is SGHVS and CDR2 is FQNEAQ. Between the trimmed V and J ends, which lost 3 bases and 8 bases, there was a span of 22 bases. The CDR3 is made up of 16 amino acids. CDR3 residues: CASSLLEDASGFGYTF. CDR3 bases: TGTGCCAGCAGCTTGCTCGAGGATGCCTCGGGTTTCGGCTACACCTTC. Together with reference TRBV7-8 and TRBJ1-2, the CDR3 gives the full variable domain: GAGVSQSPRYKVAKRGQDVALRCDPISGHVSLFWYQQALGQGPEFLTYFQNEAQLDKSGLPSDRFFAERPEGSVSTLKIQRTQQEDSAVYLCASSLLEDASGFGYTFGSGTRLTVV.

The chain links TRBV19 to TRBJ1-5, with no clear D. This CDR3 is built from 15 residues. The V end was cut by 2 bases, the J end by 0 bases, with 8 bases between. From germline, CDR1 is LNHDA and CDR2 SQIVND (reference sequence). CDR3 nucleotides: TGTGCCAGTAGTATAATAAGGCTTAGCAATCAGCCCCAGCATTTT. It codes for CASSIIRLSNQPQHF.

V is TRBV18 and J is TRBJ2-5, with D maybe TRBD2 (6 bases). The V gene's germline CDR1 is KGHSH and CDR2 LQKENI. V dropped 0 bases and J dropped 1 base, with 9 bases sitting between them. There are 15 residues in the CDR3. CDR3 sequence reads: CASSPPGLSQETQYF. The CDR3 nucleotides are TGTGCCAGCTCACCACCAGGACTATCCCAAGAGACCCAGTACTTC.

CDR3 region: CATSGSNQPQHF. CDR3 coding DNA: TGTGCCACATCTGGTAGCAATCAGCCCCAGCATTTT. The chain uses TRBV10-3 and TRBJ1-5; D ambiguous. The CDR3 length is 12 residues. Germline V lookup: CDR1 ENHRY, CDR2 SYGVKD. V was cut by 10 bases and J by 0 bases, with 7 bases left in between.

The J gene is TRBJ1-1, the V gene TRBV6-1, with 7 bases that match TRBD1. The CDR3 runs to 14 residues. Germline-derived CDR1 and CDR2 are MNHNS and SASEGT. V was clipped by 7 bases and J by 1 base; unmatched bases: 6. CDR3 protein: CASTAGTANTEAFF. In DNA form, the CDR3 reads TGTGCCAGCACCGCTGGGACAGCGAACACTGAAGCTTTCTTT.